These 16 T cell receptor beta chains were all obtained from the same sample, sequenced in a study of type 1 regulatory T cells. TCRdb fed the reads into MiXCR, producing one record per CDR3 protein. There are about 67,000 distinct CDR3 sequences in the sample; approximately 50% occur only once, and about 2.1% lies in the top ten. No antigen is known for these receptors. Sequenced material: cultured non-Tr1 T cells, either the whole culture or a sorted T cell fraction (not recorded which). Receptors originate from a human donor in good health.

The CDR3 DNA follows: TGCAGTGCTAGTGGGGAGACAGATACGCAGTATTTT. Its protein product is CSASGETDTQYF. The rearrangement uses TRBV20-1 and TRBJ2-3; D may be TRBD2 (5 bases). This CDR3 has 12 residues. V was pared by 3 bases and J by 3 bases, with 7 bases between. Looked up from germline, CDR1 is DFQATT and CDR2 is SNEGSKA (reference sequence).

This rearrangement joins TRBV5-1 to TRBJ2-1, with 7 bases fitting TRBD2. This CDR3 is built from 15 residues. Germline CDR1 is SGHRS and CDR2 is YFSETQ. The ends lost 2 bases at V and 3 bases at J; junction bases unmatched: 5. DNA of the CDR3: TGCGCCAGCAGCTTAGGACTAGACAACTACAATGAGCAGTTCTTC. Protein: CASSLGLDNYNEQFF.

In regard to this clonotype: A single base separates this from a much larger clone, so it may be a read error. The V and J genes are TRBV7-2 and TRBJ2-2; D call uncertain. The CDR3 is made up of 14 amino acids. Trimming removed 7 bases at V and 0 bases at J, with 9 bases between. Germline V CDR1 and CDR2: SGHTA, FQGNSA. The CDR3 sequence is CASTRATNTGELFF. Here the CDR3 DNA reads TGTGCCAGCACCCGGGCAACGAACACCGGGGAGCTGTTTTTT.

The V call is TRBV5-1, the J call TRBJ1-6; D perhaps matches TRBD1 (5 bases). The CDR3 sequence is 15 residues long. Germline V gene lookup returns CDR1 SGHRS and CDR2 YFSETQ. Trimming cost V 5 bases and J 0 bases, with 9 bases left between them. The CDR3 DNA reads as TGCGCCAGCAGGGGGGATTTCTCCTATAATTCACCCCTCCACTTT. This gives the protein CASRGDFSYNSPLHF.

The table lists this clonotype with many counts. The gene calls are TRBV10-3 and TRBJ2-5, with D possibly being TRBD1 (5 bases). The CDR3 spans 11 residues. The V end was cut by 10 bases, the J end by 4 bases, with 10 bases between. Germline V gene data show CDR1 as ENHRY and CDR2 as SYGVKD. CDR3 nucleotide sequence: TGTGCCAGTTCAAGGGGAGAGACCCAGTACTTC. Residues: CASSRGETQYF.

This clonotype was observed a few times. V is TRBV6-5 and J is TRBJ1-6; a weak D match, TRBD1 (6 bases). The CDR3 contains 17 residues. V was pared by 5 bases and J by 8 bases, with 22 bases between. Germline-derived CDR1 and CDR2 are MNHEY and SVGAGI. CDR3 bases: TGTGCCAGCAGTACCTTACCCCCAGGGGCTGCGGATTCACCCCTCCACTTT. It codes for CASSTLPPGAADSPLHF.

The chain has TRBV4-3 and TRBJ2-2; D perhaps matches TRBD2 (5 bases). Germline CDR1 LGHNA, CDR2 YSLEER. This CDR3 is 16 amino acids long. Trimming removed 0 bases at V and 8 bases at J, with 16 bases between. CDR3 sequence: CASSQDRRFTRGELFF. The CDR3 DNA reads as TGCGCCAGCAGCCAAGATCGGAGGTTTACCCGGGGGGAGCTGTTTTTT.

The V gene is TRBV18, the J gene TRBJ1-2, with a possible D match to TRBD1 (6 bases). The CDR3 spans 16 residues. The V end lost 2 bases, the J end lost 1 base, and 14 bases lay between the germline ends. Germline CDR1 and CDR2: KGHSH and LQKENI. The CDR3: CASSPYLAGDNYGYTF. CDR3 DNA: TGTGCCAGCTCACCATACTTGGCAGGGGATAACTATGGCTACACCTTC.

The gene calls are TRBV15 and TRBJ2-5; tentatively, D is TRBD2 (6 bases). This CDR3 is built from 14 residues. Deletions cut 0 bases from V and 2 bases from J, with 7 bases between. Germline values: CDR1 LNHNV, CDR2 YYDKDF (reference sequence). The CDR3 region is CATSRDSGQETQYF. The CDR3 DNA reads TGTGCCACCAGCAGAGATAGCGGACAAGAGACCCAGTACTTC.

The chain recombines TRBV2 with TRBJ1-3, with D perhaps TRBD1 (5 bases). The germline CDR1 and CDR2 sequences are SNHLY and FYNNEI. Trimming removed 6 bases from V and 2 bases from J, with 8 bases in between. The CDR3 sequence is 13 residues long. Written as DNA, the CDR3 is TGTGCCAGCAGCCAAGGGGCTGGAAACACCATATATTTT. This encodes CASSQGAGNTIYF.

About this clonotype: Being one base from a much bigger clone, this may be a read error. J is TRBJ2-3 and V is TRBV12-3 or TRBV12-4; D is uncertain. Trimming pared 7 bases from V and 6 bases from J, leaving 8 bases between. This CDR3 has 11 residues. The CDR3 bases are TGTGCCAGCACCCACGCCGATACGCAGTATTTT. It codes for CASTHADTQYF.

This chain joins TRBV6-1 and TRBJ2-2; 9 bases match TRBD2. After removal of 2 bases from V and 2 bases from J, the junction contained 6 bases not matched to a gene. The germline gives CDR1 MNHNS, CDR2 SASEGT. The CDR3 loop spans 17 amino acids. The CDR3 DNA reads as TGTGCCAGCAGTGAACACCCTGGGACTAGCAACACCGGGGAGCTGTTTTTT. Protein sequence: CASSEHPGTSNTGELFF.

The rearrangement links TRBV5-1 to TRBJ2-2, with 9 bases lining up with TRBD2. J lost 7 bases, V lost 0 bases, and 4 bases had no gene match. Germline V CDR1 and CDR2: SGHRS, YFSETQ. The CDR3 runs to 15 residues. The CDR3 nucleotides are TGCGCCAGCAGCTTGGTAGCGGGGGTTTTCGGGGAGCTGTTTTTT. Its protein product is CASSLVAGVFGELFF.

The chain carries TRBV4-2 and TRBJ2-1, with TRBD2 matching 8 bases. There are 15 residues in the CDR3. Germline values: CDR1 LGHNA, CDR2 YNFKEQ. The junction had 5 bases not matched to a gene; V was cut back by 4 bases and J by 3 bases. CDR3 protein: CASSRLSGGYNEQFF. The CDR3 coding sequence is TGTGCCAGCAGCCGCTTGAGCGGGGGCTACAATGAGCAGTTCTTC.

In its sample, this clonotype ranks as medium-sized. The CDR3 DNA sequence: TGTGCCAGCAGTCGCGGCCGCGACTACGAGCAGTACTTC. Translation gives CASSRGRDYEQYF. The chain links TRBV27 to TRBJ2-7; D call uncertain. Trimming stripped 5 bases from V and 3 bases from J, with 11 bases between. This CDR3 has 13 amino acids. CDR1 and CDR2 from the germline V gene are MNHEY and SMNVEV (reference sequence).

This chain connects TRBV3-1 to TRBJ2-5; D unclear. The germline gives CDR1 LGHDT, CDR2 YNNKEL (reference sequence). CDR3 length equals 12 residues. Trimming stripped 7 bases from V and 6 bases from J, with 12 bases between. The CDR3: CASKKRLQTQYF. As DNA, the CDR3 is TGTGCCAGCAAAAAGCGTCTACAGACCCAGTACTTC.